This record concerns one T cell receptor (beta chain) sequence. This CDR3 has 13 amino acids. Trimming removed 6 bases at V and 4 bases at J, with 10 bases between. CDR1 is LNHDA, CDR2 SQIVND, per germline (reference sequence). Here immunoSEQ multiplex PCR was the method, and the copy in TCRdb shows in-frame clones only, minus some. Altogether 130,000 or so clones are present, about 91% being singletons, with the ten largest covering about 1.5%. The data were taken from a study of blood T cell repertoires in COVID-19. The source of this sequence is a woman aged 60 to 75 with acute or convalescent COVID-19. Sequencing input: peripheral blood. The chain couples TRBV19 to TRBJ1-5; tentative D call: TRBD1 (5 bases). The CDR3 nucleotides are TGTGCCAGTAGAGCCCGGGGGAATCAGCCCCAGCATTTT. Protein sequence: CASRARGNQPQHF. Combining the CDR3 with reference TRBV19 and TRBJ1-5 gives the whole variable domain DGGITQSPKYLFRKEGQNVTLSCEQNLNHDAMYWYRQDPGQGLRLIYYSQIVNDFQKGDIAEGYSVSREKKESFPLTVTSAQKNPTAFYLCASRARGNQPQHFGDGTRLSIL.